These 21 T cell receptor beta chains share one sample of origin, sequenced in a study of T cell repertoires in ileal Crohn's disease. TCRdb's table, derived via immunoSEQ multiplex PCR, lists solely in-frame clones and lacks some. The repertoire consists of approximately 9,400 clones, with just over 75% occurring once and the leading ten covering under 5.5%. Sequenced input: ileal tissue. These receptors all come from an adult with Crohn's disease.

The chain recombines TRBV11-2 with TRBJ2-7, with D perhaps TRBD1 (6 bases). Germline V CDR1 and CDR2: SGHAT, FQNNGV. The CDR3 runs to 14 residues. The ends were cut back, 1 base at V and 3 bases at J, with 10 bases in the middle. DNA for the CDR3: TGTGCCAGCAGCTTAGTTATACAGGGCTACGAGCAGTACTTC. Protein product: CASSLVIQGYEQYF. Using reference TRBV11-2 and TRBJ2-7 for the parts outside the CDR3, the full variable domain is EAGVAQSPRYKIIEKRQSVAFWCNPISGHATLYWYQQILGQGPKLLIQFQNNGVVDDSQLPKDRFSAERLKGVDSTLKIQPAKLEDSAVYLCASSLVIQGYEQYFGPGTRLTVT.

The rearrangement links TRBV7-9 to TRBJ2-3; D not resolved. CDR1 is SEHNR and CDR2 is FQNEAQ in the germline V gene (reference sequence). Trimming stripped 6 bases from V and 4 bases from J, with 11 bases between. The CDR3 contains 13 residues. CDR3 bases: TGTGCCAGCAGTTTTACCCCGGCAGATACGCAGTATTTT. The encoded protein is CASSFTPADTQYF.

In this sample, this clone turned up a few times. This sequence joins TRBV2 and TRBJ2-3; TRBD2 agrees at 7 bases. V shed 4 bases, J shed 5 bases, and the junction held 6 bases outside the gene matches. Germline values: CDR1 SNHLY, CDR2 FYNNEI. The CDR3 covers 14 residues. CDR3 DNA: TGTGCCAGCAGTGGAATTAGCGGGCGAGATACGCAGTATTTT. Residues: CASSGISGRDTQYF.

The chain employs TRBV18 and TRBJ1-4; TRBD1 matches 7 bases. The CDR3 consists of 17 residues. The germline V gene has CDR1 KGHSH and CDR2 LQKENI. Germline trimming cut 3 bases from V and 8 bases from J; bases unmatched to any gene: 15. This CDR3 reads CASSPLVGTAEGEKLFF. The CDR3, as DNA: TGTGCCAGCTCACCCCTCGTGGGGACAGCCGAAGGCGAAAAACTGTTTTTT.

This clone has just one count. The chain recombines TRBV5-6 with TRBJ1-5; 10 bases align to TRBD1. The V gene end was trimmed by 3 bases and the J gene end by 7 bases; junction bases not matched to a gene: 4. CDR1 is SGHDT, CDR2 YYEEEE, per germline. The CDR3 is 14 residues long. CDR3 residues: CASSWGTGVQPQHF. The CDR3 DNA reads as TGTGCCAGCAGCTGGGGGACAGGGGTCCAGCCCCAGCATTTT.

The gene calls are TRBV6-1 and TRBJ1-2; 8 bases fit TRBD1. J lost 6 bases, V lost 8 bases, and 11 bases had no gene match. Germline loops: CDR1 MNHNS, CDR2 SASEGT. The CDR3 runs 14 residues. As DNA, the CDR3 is TGTGCCAGCGATACCGGGACAGGACTTGATGGCTACACCTTC. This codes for CASDTGTGLDGYTF.

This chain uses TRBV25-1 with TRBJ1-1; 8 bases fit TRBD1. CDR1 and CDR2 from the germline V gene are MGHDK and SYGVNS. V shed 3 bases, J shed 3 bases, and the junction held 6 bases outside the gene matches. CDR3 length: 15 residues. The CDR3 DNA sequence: TGTGCCAGCAGTGACCACGGGACAGGAGACACTGAAGCTTTCTTT. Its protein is CASSDHGTGDTEAFF.

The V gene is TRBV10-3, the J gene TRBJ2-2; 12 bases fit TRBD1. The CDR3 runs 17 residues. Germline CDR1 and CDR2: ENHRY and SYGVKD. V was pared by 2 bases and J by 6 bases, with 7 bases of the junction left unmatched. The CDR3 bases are TGTGCCATCAGTGAGGGTTCGGGACAGGGGGCCCCCGGGGAGCTGTTTTTT. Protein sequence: CAISEGSGQGAPGELFF.

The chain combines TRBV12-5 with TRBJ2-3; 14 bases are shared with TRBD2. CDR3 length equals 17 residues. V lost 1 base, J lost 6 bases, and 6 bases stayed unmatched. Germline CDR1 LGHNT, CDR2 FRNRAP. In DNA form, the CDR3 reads TGTGCTAGTGGTTTGGGACTAGCGGGAGGGCGGAGGGATACGCAGTATTTT. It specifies CASGLGLAGGRRDTQYF.

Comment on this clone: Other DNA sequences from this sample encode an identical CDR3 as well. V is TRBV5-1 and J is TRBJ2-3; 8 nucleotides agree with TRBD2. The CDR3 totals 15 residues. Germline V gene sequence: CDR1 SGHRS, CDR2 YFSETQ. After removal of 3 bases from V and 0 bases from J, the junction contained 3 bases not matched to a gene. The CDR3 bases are TGCGCCAGCAGCTGGAGCGGGGGAAGCACAGATACGCAGTATTTT. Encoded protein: CASSWSGGSTDTQYF.

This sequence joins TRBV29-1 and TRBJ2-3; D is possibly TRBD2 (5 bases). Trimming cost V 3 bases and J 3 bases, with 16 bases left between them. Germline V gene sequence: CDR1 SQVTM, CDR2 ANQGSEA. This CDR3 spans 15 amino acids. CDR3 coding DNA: TGCAGCGTTGATCAGAACGTTAGGAGGACAGATACGCAGTATTTT. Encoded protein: CSVDQNVRRTDTQYF.

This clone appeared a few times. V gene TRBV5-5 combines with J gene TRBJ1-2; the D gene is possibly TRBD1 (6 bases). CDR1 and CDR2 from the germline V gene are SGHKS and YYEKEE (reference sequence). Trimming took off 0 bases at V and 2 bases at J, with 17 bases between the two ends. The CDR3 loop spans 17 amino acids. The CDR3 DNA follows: TGTGCCAGCAGCTTGGAGTTAGCAGGGGCCGTCAACTATGGCTACACCTTC. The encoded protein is CASSLELAGAVNYGYTF.

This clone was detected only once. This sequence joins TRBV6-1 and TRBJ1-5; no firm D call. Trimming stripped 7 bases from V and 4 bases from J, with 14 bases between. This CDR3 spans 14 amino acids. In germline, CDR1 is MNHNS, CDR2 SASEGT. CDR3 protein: CASKLRGGNQPQHF. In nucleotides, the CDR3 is TGTGCCAGCAAGCTCCGCGGAGGAAATCAGCCCCAGCATTTT.

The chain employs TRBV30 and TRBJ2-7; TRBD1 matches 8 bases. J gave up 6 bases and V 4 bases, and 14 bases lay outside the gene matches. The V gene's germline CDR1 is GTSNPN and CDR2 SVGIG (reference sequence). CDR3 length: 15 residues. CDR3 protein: CAWTFGQGFASEQYF. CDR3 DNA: TGTGCCTGGACGTTCGGACAGGGCTTCGCGAGCGAGCAGTACTTC.

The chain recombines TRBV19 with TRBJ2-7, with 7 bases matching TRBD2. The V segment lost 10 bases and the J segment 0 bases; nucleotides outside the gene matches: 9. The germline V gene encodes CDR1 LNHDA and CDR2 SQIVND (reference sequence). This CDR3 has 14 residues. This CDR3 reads CATKLALSSYEQYF. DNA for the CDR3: TGTGCCACGAAACTAGCGTTGAGCTCCTACGAGCAGTACTTC.

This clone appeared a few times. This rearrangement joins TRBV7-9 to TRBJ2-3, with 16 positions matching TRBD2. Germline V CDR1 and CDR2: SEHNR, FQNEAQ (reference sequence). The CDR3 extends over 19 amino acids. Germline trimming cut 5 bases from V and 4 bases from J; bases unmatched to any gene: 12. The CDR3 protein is CASSPDRGLAGGSSDTQYF. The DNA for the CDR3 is TGTGCCAGCAGCCCGGACAGGGGACTAGCGGGGGGGAGTTCAGATACGCAGTATTTT.

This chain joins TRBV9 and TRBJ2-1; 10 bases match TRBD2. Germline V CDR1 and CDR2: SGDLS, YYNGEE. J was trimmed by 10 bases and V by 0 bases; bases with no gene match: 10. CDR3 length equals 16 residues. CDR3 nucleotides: TGTGCCAGCAGCGTAGCTGACCTAGCGGGGGCGAAGGAGCAGTTCTTC. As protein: CASSVADLAGAKEQFF.

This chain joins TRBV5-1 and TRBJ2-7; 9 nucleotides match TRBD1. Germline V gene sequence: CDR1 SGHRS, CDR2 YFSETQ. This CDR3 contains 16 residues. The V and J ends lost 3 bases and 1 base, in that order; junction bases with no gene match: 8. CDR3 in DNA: TGCGCCAGCAGCTGGGGAACACAGGGGGCTTCCTACGAGCAGTACTTC. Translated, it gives CASSWGTQGASYEQYF.

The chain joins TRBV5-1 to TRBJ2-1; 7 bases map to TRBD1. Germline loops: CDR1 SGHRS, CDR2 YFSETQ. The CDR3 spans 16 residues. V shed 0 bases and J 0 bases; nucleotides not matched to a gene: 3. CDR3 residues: CASSLATGSSYNEQFF. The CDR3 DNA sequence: TGCGCCAGCAGCTTGGCGACAGGGAGCTCCTACAATGAGCAGTTCTTC. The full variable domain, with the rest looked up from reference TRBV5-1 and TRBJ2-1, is KAGVTQTPRYLIKTRGQQVTLSCSPISGHRSVSWYQQTPGQGLQFLFEYFSETQRNKGNFPGRFSGRQFSNSRSEMNVSTLELGDSALYLCASSLATGSSYNEQFFGPGTRLTVL.

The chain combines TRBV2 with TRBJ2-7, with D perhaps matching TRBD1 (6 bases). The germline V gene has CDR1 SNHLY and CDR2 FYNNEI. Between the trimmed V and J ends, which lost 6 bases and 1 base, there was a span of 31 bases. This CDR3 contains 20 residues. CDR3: CASSASQRWTAREESYEQYF. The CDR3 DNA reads TGTGCCAGCAGCGCTTCCCAGAGGTGGACAGCCAGGGAAGAATCCTACGAGCAGTACTTC. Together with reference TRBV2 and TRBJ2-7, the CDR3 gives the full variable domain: EPEVTQTPSHQVTQMGQEVILRCVPISNHLYFYWYRQILGQKVEFLVSFYNNEISEKSEIFDDQFSVERPDGSNFTLKIRSTKLEDSAMYFCASSASQRWTAREESYEQYFGPGTRLTVT.

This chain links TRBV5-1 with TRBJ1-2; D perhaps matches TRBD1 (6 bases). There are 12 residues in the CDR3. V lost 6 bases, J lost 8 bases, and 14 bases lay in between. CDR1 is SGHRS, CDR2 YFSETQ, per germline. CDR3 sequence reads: CASTLTGRGYTF. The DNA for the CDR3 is TGCGCCAGCACCCTAACAGGGAGAGGCTACACCTTC.